The TCR beta chain described here comes from a study of cytomegalovirus exposure and HLA in healthy donors (dated by TCRdb to 2016 to 2017). Study-wide context: An earlier analysis of roughly 500 of the donors reported 250 to 300 Gb of sequence data and 100 million to 140 million unique TCR beta sequences from about 179 million T cells. In a later analysis, previously published TCR beta repertoires from several hundred donors were re-analyzed and high-resolution HLA genotyping was added so that TCR occurrence patterns could be studied. Among a few hundred genotyped donors of the cohort, an average of about 240,000 unique TCR beta nucleotide sequences were sequenced per donor, around 20% of them non-productive. Every discovery cohort repertoire had been produced on one sequencing platform. Around 330 gigabases of sequencing data and 91 million or so unique TCR sequences made up an early release that covered approximately 700 HLA-typed donors. A later genetic analysis used genome-wide SNP genotypes for about 60% of the roughly 700 donors, treating that subset as a discovery cohort. Class I and class II HLA loci were covered by the typing at four-digit resolution. An earlier analysis of a few hundred of the donors applied high-throughput TCR beta sequencing to assess whether each TCR beta V gene segment acted as functional or pseudogenic. Among the roughly 400 genotyped donors, around 81% belonged to the genetic ancestry cluster associated with self-reported Caucasian donors. The study aimed to test whether signatures of past pathogen exposure could be identified by cataloging public T cell receptors. Typing coverage varied by locus: about 629-640 donors for A, B, C, DRB1 and DQB1; 500 to 550 for DQA1; approximately 570 for DPA1; approximately 450 for DPB1. Rather than drawing on any new phenotypic data, the later analysis identified candidate immune exposures from TCR beta sequences and the way those sequences occurred across donors. To predict cytomegalovirus infection status, the study brought together high-throughput TCR immunosequencing, statistical association of individual TCRs with disease status, and machine learning. Four to six DR-DQ haplotypes were handled as single units for association and clustering, since linkage in the cohort was strong. Alongside the repertoire data, information on donor age, sex, ethnicity and CMV serostatus was compiled. In addition to the first cohort of roughly 700 subjects, a separate validation cohort of approximately 130 different subjects was used. The study used immunosequencing to profile the T cell repertoires of about 670 subjects and linked those repertoires to cytomegalovirus serostatus.

The library was prepared using the immunoSEQ multiplex PCR assay. The multiplex PCR relied on a mix of 60 forward primers for TCR Vbeta segments and 13 reverse primers for TCR Jbeta segments. A multiplex PCR assay on genomic DNA amplified the CDR3 region of rearranged TCR beta genes. Amplified TCR beta libraries were sequenced as 87-base-pair reads on the Illumina HiSeq System. The paper's processing steps were these. In a later analysis, roughly 80 million unique TCR beta chains were counted across the 650 to 750 repertoires, and about 10 million of these chains were shared by at least two donors. To remove PCR and sequencing errors, raw reads were error-corrected and collapsed into unique sequences using a nearest-neighbor algorithm that merged closely related sequences. CDR3 sequences were aligned to IMGT reference sequences to assign V, D and J gene segments. Each retained sequence needed at least a six-nucleotide match to both a V gene segment and a J gene segment. Rearrangements were called productive when the CDR3 lacked stop codons and stayed in frame with V and J; all others were non-productive. Following IMGT convention, CDR3 was defined as the stretch from the second conserved V-encoded cysteine to the conserved J-encoded phenylalanine. The earlier analysis of some 580 of the donors excluded any sequence lacking an unambiguous match to a single V gene segment. In an earlier analysis of 587 of the donors, a V segment was called functional when productive rearrangements were above 56.7%, and segregating when the standard deviation between donors exceeded 5%. A statistical classification framework was built for diagnosing cytomegalovirus status from the catalog of TCR beta chain sequences. In a later analysis, TCR nucleotide sequences were compared against IMGT/GENE-DB human TR gene sequences so that V and J genes could be assigned. Using the TCRdist pipeline, a later analysis assigned CDR3 sequences along with most-parsimonious VDJ recombination scenarios. In a later analysis, each TCR beta chain was defined by its CDR3 amino acid sequence together with its V-gene family, and reads without a unique V-gene family were excluded. A later analysis removed 500 to 600 highly shared, low-generation-probability nucleotide sequences to deal with suspected cross-contamination and a sequencing artifact. In a later analysis, a clonal expansion index was calculated for each public chain from normalized within-repertoire ranks of inferred template counts. A later analysis computed generation probabilities with a VDJ recombination model fitted to out-of-frame rearrangements, and checked the results against IGoR. In a later analysis, TCR-TCR, TCR-HLA and TCR-CMV co-occurrence was scored with hypergeometric tests, and a repertoire-size bias correction was applied to TCR pairs. In a later analysis, false discovery rates were estimated by permuting HLA or CMV assignments 20 times. In a later analysis, co-occurring TCRs were grouped with DBSCAN, and TCRdist sequence similarity was added when clustering was performed within HLA-allele-positive subsets. For co-occurrence clustering, repertoires with fewer than 30,000 or more than 120,000 public chains were excluded, along with roughly 5 repertoires with anomalous nucleotide sharing. Imported from immuneACCESS, the table was reduced by TCRdb to in-frame sequences with V and J called. These copies leave out some clones; in studies compared against another copy, an unresolved V gene accounts for under half, and the cause of the remainder is not known. That table gives V, J and clone size, and the DNA gave D and trimming. This sample comprises more than 90,000 clones, roughly 80% of them detected only once. More than 20% of the sample is in the top ten clones.

In regard to this clone: Its antigen specificity is not known. No base quality information exists; no much larger clone differs at one position.

Trimming removed 6 bases from V and 3 bases from J, leaving 18 bases between the germline ends. The CDR3 covers 16 residues, taking in both the cysteine and the phenylalanine. CDR3 DNA only is kept here, 48 bases in frame from base 1. CDR1 PRHDT and CDR2 FYEKMQ were looked up in the germline V gene (reference sequence). The cohort was made up of 500 to 850 healthy bone marrow donors. At the time of sampling, every cohort member was nominally healthy, though immune exposures that went unrecorded were likely present. The donor was CMV seropositive and belonged to the group of more than 250 seropositive cohort members. Every donor gave a peripheral blood sample, and the peripheral blood mononuclear cells from that sample were used for TCR beta sequencing. The Qiagen DNeasy Blood Extraction Kit was used to extract genomic DNA from the blood cell samples. The paper as a whole reports these results and caveats: This cohort had only TCR beta chains sequenced, and the lack of alpha or paired-chain data limited which features could be detected. Strong co-occurrence of HLA alleles, especially DR and DQ, made assigning TCR associations to individual alleles difficult. A further reported finding was that TCR beta sequences accurately predicted the HLA-A and HLA-B alleles for most subjects in the first cohort. Most CMV-associated TCR beta chains appeared to be HLA-restricted in a later analysis, and the HLA associations seemed to be driven largely by CMV exposure. The study gave a list of more than 150 TCR beta chains associated with cytomegalovirus. Several of the top co-occurrence clusters appeared to be linked to parvovirus B19, influenza, CMV and Epstein-Barr virus, according to a later analysis. Because HLA typing was missing for some donors at each locus, association tests included only the typed subset. In both the original and validation cohorts, the classifier was reported to diagnose cytomegalovirus status with high specificity and sensitivity. Because counts were too low, some 16 rarely observed V segments, including chromosome 9 orphons, were excluded from the earlier analysis of 587 of the donors. In a later analysis, 15,000 to 20,000 TCR beta sequences were associated with specific HLA alleles at a false discovery rate of 0.05. While some public TCRs were present in many individuals, most TCR sequences turned up only very rarely across donors. In an earlier analysis of about 600 of the donors, most TCR beta V segments appeared in productive rearrangements about 87% or about 30% of the time, broadly matching IMGT annotations. Roughly uniform sequencing depth across donors was assumed in presence/absence analyses, although this assumption may not hold. The authors suggested that the approach could potentially be extended to other disease states and immunological phenotypes. In a later genetic analysis, fewer N-insertions in productive TCRs were reported among donors in an Asian-associated ancestry cluster than the 666-donor mean. A later analysis found that TCR association rates varied across HLA loci, with DRB1 alleles showing the most associated TCRs and HLA-C alleles the fewest. A cluster of highly shared sequence variants was judged likely to be a technical artifact of the sequencing pipeline. A later analysis found that HLA-associated TCR beta chains were more clonally expanded and had lower generation probabilities than equally common non-associated chains. Some IMGT-functional V segments, including TRBV6-2 and TRBV6-3, could not be told apart with the 87-base-pair reads, so those segments were excluded. Three of the identified cytomegalovirus-associated TCR beta chains were confirmed in vitro to be specific for cytomegalovirus antigens. In a later genetic analysis, a missense DCLRE1C variant was associated with V-gene and J-gene trimming of TCR beta chains, and the association was replicated in an independent cohort. Linkage disequilibrium might explain the correlated functional status among segregating V segments, but an unknown experimental factor could not be ruled out. The only immune exposure information available for the cohort was CMV serostatus.

This TCR came from a man in his thirties or forties in good health and CMV-seropositive. The sample taken for sequencing was PBMCs. Rearrangement joined TRBV13 to TRBJ2-1; D gene: possibly TRBD2, on 6 matching bases. In nucleotide form, the sequence is TGTGCCAGCAGTTTAAGCCGGGACTTCCACTACAATGAGCAGTTCTTC. Its protein reads: CASSLSRDFHYNEQFF.